The 29 T cell receptor beta chains below come from one sample, sequenced in a study of early T cells in non-severe SARS-CoV-2 infection. Each CDR3 protein is one row after TCRdb ran MiXCR on the 5' RACE reads. The data contain tens of thousands of distinct CDR3 sequences, 7.9% of them singletons. The sample in question was whole blood, obtained at baseline. These receptor sequences come from an adult who was a healthcare worker with PCR-confirmed SARS-CoV-2 infection or an uninfected control (not recorded which).

The table lists this clonotype with many counts. J is TRBJ2-3 and V is TRBV7-3; D is uncertain. CDR1 is SGHTA, CDR2 FQGTGA, per germline. This CDR3 region has 14 residues. The V gene lost 5 bases and the J gene lost 2 bases, with 11 bases spanning the gap. The CDR3: CASSDDGFTDTQYF. The DNA for the CDR3 is TGTGCCAGCAGCGACGACGGTTTCACAGATACGCAGTATTTT.

This clonotype was seen only a few times. This chain connects TRBV20-1 to TRBJ2-1; D might be TRBD1 or TRBD2, each matching 6 bases. V was cut by 1 base and J by 9 bases, with 10 bases left in between. The V gene's germline CDR1 is DFQATT and CDR2 SNEGSKA (reference sequence). This CDR3 contains 12 residues. The CDR3 DNA reads as TGCAGTGCTAGAGTGAGGGGGGCTGAGCAGTTCTTC. Protein: CSARVRGAEQFF.

The J gene is TRBJ2-2, the V gene TRBV6-2 or TRBV6-3; 7 positions agree with TRBD1. Per germline, CDR1 MNHEY and CDR2 SVGEGT. There are 16 residues in the CDR3. V lost 7 bases and J lost 5; bases outside the gene matches: 13. The CDR3 sequence: CASTGDRGFGTGELFF. CDR3 sequence (DNA): TGTGCCAGCACCGGGGACAGAGGCTTTGGGACCGGGGAGCTGTTTTTT.

This clonotype was seen more than once but under ten times. J is TRBJ1-2 and V is TRBV27; D gene unclear. In germline, CDR1 is MNHEY, CDR2 SMNVEV (reference sequence). The V and J ends lost 5 bases and 2 bases respectively, with 18 bases between them. This CDR3 is built from 16 residues. The CDR3 is CASSPSTKGANYGYTF. The DNA for the CDR3 is TGTGCCAGCAGTCCCTCGACGAAGGGAGCCAACTATGGCTACACCTTC.

This clonotype showed up many times. This chain uses TRBV11-2 with TRBJ1-2; D perhaps matches TRBD1 (6 bases). V was clipped by 5 bases and J by 4 bases, with 23 bases between them. The CDR3 is made up of 17 amino acids. In germline, CDR1 is SGHAT, CDR2 FQNNGV. CDR3 sequence reads: CASSKGYRDSNLYGYTF. The CDR3 nucleotides read TGTGCCAGCAGCAAGGGGTACAGGGACTCTAACCTCTATGGCTACACCTTC.

The chain couples TRBV30 to TRBJ1-2; possibly TRBD1 for D (6 bases). The germline CDR1 and CDR2 sequences are GTSNPN and SVGIG (reference sequence). V lost 3 bases and J lost 4, with 18 bases in between. The length of the CDR3 is 15 residues. CDR3 loop: CAWRPQGNPFYGYTF. The CDR3 nucleotides are TGTGCCTGGAGACCCCAGGGGAACCCCTTCTATGGCTACACCTTC.

Many counts were recorded for this clonotype. The rearrangement joins TRBV12-3 or TRBV12-4 to TRBJ2-5, with D maybe TRBD2 (6 bases). The germline V and J ends were trimmed by 2 bases and 6 bases, with 13 bases remaining between them. The CDR3 contains 14 residues. The CDR3 region is CASSLTGSKKTQYF. CDR3 nucleotides: TGTGCCAGCAGTTTAACCGGGAGTAAAAAGACCCAGTACTTC.

By its share, this clonotype is medium-sized (0.01 to 0.1%). The rearrangement joins TRBV3-1 to TRBJ2-1; 8 bases align to TRBD2. V lost 1 base and J lost 7; bases outside the gene matches: 6. CDR3 size: 15 residues. CDR1 is LGHDT and CDR2 is YNNKEL in the germline V gene (reference sequence). CDR3 nucleotide sequence: TGTGCCAGCAGCCAAGGCCGGGGGGGCCTGAATGAGCAGTTCTTC. It yields the protein CASSQGRGGLNEQFF.

This clonotype was seen a few times. This chain links TRBV28 with TRBJ2-2, with no clear D. Germline assignment: CDR1 MDHEN and CDR2 SYDVKM. The CDR3 has 17 residues. V gave up 8 bases and J gave up 5 bases, with 24 bases separating them. The CDR3 DNA follows: TGTGCCAGCGGACCGTACCGGGTTTATAGGAGTACCGGGGAGCTGTTTTTT. Translation: CASGPYRVYRSTGELFF.

This clonotype appeared a few times. The chain employs TRBV7-2 and TRBJ2-5, with 13 positions matching TRBD2. The CDR3 is made up of 16 amino acids. With 5 bases clipped from V and 4 bases from J, the junction kept 7 bases outside the gene matches. From germline, CDR1 is SGHTA and CDR2 FQGNSA. The CDR3 is CASSPTTSGGPETQYF. In DNA, the CDR3 is TGTGCCAGCAGCCCCACGACTAGCGGGGGGCCAGAGACCCAGTACTTC.

At least ten counts were recorded for this clonotype. V and J are TRBV20-1 and TRBJ2-7; TRBD1 agrees at 7 bases. The CDR3 totals 13 residues. Trimming cost V 3 bases and J 2 bases; bases outside gene matches: 4. Germline-derived CDR1 and CDR2 are DFQATT and SNEGSKA (reference sequence). The CDR3 sequence is CSASPGTAYEQYF. CDR3 nucleotide sequence: TGCAGTGCTAGCCCCGGGACAGCCTACGAGCAGTACTTC.

This chain connects TRBV6-1 to TRBJ1-6; a weak D match, TRBD1 (5 bases). V dropped 7 bases and J dropped 10 bases, with 14 bases sitting between them. Germline V lookup: CDR1 MNHNS, CDR2 SASEGT. The CDR3 sequence is 13 residues long. The CDR3 reads CASNERRGSPLHF. The CDR3, as DNA: TGTGCCAGCAACGAGAGAAGGGGCTCACCCCTCCACTTT.

This clonotype was seen many times. The gene calls are TRBV2 and TRBJ2-2; TRBD2 matches 11 bases. Germline-derived CDR1 and CDR2 are SNHLY and FYNNEI. V was clipped by 6 bases and J by 2 bases; unmatched bases: 11. The length of the CDR3 is 18 residues. DNA of the CDR3: TGTGCCAGCAGAAATCGACCGGGACTAGCGGCTAACACCGGGGAGCTGTTTTTT. This translates into CASRNRPGLAANTGELFF. The variable domain in full, with the rest retrieved from reference TRBV2 and TRBJ2-2, is EPEVTQTPSHQVTQMGQEVILRCVPISNHLYFYWYRQILGQKVEFLVSFYNNEISEKSEIFDDQFSVERPDGSNFTLKIRSTKLEDSAMYFCASRNRPGLAANTGELFFGEGSRLTVL.

The chain uses TRBV5-4 and TRBJ2-1; D possibly uses TRBD1 or TRBD2 (5 bases each). The CDR3 loop spans 16 amino acids. Germline V gives CDR1 SGHNT, CDR2 YYREEE (reference sequence). V was trimmed by 0 bases and J by 0 bases, leaving 10 bases between them. CDR3 coding DNA: TGTGCCAGCAGCTTGGACGGGGCGAGCTCCTACAATGAGCAGTTCTTC. It encodes CASSLDGASSYNEQFF.

Ten or more counts support this clonotype. The chain recombines TRBV6-1 with TRBJ1-2; 7 nucleotides line up with TRBD1. Germline assignment: CDR1 MNHNS and CDR2 SASEGT. V shed 5 bases, J shed 6 bases, and the junction held 27 bases outside the gene matches. The length of the CDR3 is 20 residues. The CDR3 is CASSKRIDSDRAPKVDGYTF. For the CDR3, the DNA is TGTGCCAGCAGTAAAAGGATCGATTCCGACAGGGCCCCAAAGGTGGATGGCTACACCTTC.

This clonotype was observed a few times. V is TRBV4-3 and J is TRBJ2-1; 7 positions match TRBD1. V shed 0 bases, J shed 3 bases, and the junction held 5 bases outside the gene matches. Germline V CDR1 and CDR2: LGHNA, YSLEER. The CDR3 is 16 residues long. CDR3 in amino acids: CASSQDLRDSYNEQFF. The CDR3 nucleotides read TGCGCCAGCAGCCAAGATCTCAGGGACAGCTACAATGAGCAGTTCTTC.

Ten or more counts support this clonotype. The V call is TRBV7-6, the J call TRBJ1-1, with D maybe TRBD1 (6 bases). Per the germline V gene, CDR1 is SGHVS and CDR2 is FNYEAQ. The V and J ends lost 5 bases and 1 base respectively, with 8 bases between them. This CDR3 comprises 13 residues. CDR3 in DNA: TGTGCCAGCAGCCAGGGACAGAACACTGAAGCTTTCTTT. This translates into CASSQGQNTEAFF.

In regard to this clonotype: A much larger clone lies a single base off, so this may be a read error. The conserved final phenylalanine or tryptophan is absent from the CDR3, which likely points to a read error. J is TRBJ2-3 and V is TRBV6-4; 10 bases agree with TRBD2. The CDR3 has 15 residues. The germline CDR1 and CDR2 sequences are MRHNA and SNTAGT. J was trimmed by 1 base and V by 3 bases; bases with no gene match: 1. DNA for the CDR3: TGTGCCAGCAGTGAAACTAGCGGGGGCACAGATACGCAGTATTCT. It yields the protein CASSETSGGTDTQYS.

This clonotype was recorded many times. The V gene is TRBV12-3 or TRBV12-4, the J gene TRBJ1-5; D is uncertain. CDR3 length equals 12 residues. Trimming left V 3 bases short and J 5 bases short, with 5 bases between. This CDR3 is CASSLGYQPQHF. CDR3 nucleotide sequence: TGTGCCAGCAGTTTGGGGTATCAGCCCCAGCATTTT.

The chain employs TRBV12-3 or TRBV12-4 and TRBJ2-2; D not resolved. Trimming removed 2 bases at V and 1 base at J, with 8 bases between. CDR3 length: 15 amino acids. CDR3 amino acids: CASSLSLMNTGELFF. CDR3 coding DNA: TGTGCCAGCAGTTTATCTCTAATGAACACCGGGGAGCTGTTTTTT.

This clonotype was counted ten times or more. The chain is built from TRBV20-1 and TRBJ1-6; possible D gene TRBD1, 6 bases. The V and J ends lost 6 bases and 8 bases respectively, with 17 bases between them. CDR3 length: 14 amino acids. Germline assignment: CDR1 DFQATT and CDR2 SNEGSKA (reference sequence). The CDR3 DNA follows: TGCAGTGCCCGGCGGGGGGCTTTGGATTCACCCCTCCACTTT. Translating it yields CSARRGALDSPLHF.

At least ten counts were recorded for this clonotype. J is TRBJ1-6 and V is TRBV20-1; D is undetermined. The CDR3 runs 11 residues. V shed 3 bases and J shed 8 bases, with 5 bases lying between them. The germline gives CDR1 DFQATT, CDR2 SNEGSKA (reference sequence). This CDR3 is CSASTDSPLHF. DNA for the CDR3: TGCAGTGCTAGCACAGATTCACCCCTCCACTTT.

The V and J genes are TRBV19 and TRBJ2-3; D gene uncertain. CDR3 size: 17 residues. The germline CDR1 and CDR2 sequences are LNHDA and SQIVND (reference sequence). V dropped 3 bases and J dropped 0 bases, with 16 bases sitting between them. The CDR3 region is CASSITHFGTSTDTQYF. CDR3 nucleotides: TGTGCCAGTAGTATCACCCACTTCGGAACTAGCACAGATACGCAGTATTTT.

This clonotype occurred once. The J gene is TRBJ2-3, the V gene TRBV29-1, with TRBD1 identical over 10 bases. Germline trimming cut 6 bases from V and 4 bases from J; bases unmatched to any gene: 10. Germline CDR1 is SQVTM and CDR2 is ANQGSEA. The length of the CDR3 is 15 residues. CDR3 DNA sequence: TGCAGCGTCCGCTGGACAGGGGGGGAGGCAGATACGCAGTATTTT. It is translated as CSVRWTGGEADTQYF.

This clonotype was counted at least ten times. The chain carries TRBV30 and TRBJ1-1; D is uncertain. Germline assignment: CDR1 GTSNPN and CDR2 SVGIG (reference sequence). Trimming left V 3 bases short and J 1 base short, with 9 bases between. CDR3 length: 13 amino acids. CDR3 protein: CAWRRTPNTEAFF. CDR3 sequence (DNA): TGTGCCTGGAGACGGACGCCGAACACTGAAGCTTTCTTT.

J is TRBJ1-1 and V is TRBV5-6, with D perhaps matching TRBD1 (5 bases). This CDR3 comprises 13 residues. Germline CDR1 and CDR2: SGHDT and YYEEEE. V was trimmed by 4 bases and J by 3 bases, leaving 10 bases between them. The CDR3: CASSPGVYTEAFF. The CDR3, as DNA: TGTGCCAGCAGCCCGGGGGTATACACTGAAGCTTTCTTT.

This clonotype was recorded a few times. This chain uses TRBV11-3 with TRBJ2-1; 8 bases map to TRBD2. From germline, CDR1 is SGHNT and CDR2 YENEEA. J lost 9 bases, V lost 1 base, and 14 bases had no gene match. The CDR3 is 17 residues long. The CDR3 region is CASSLAFCGGNGTEQFF. Here the CDR3 DNA reads TGTGCCAGCAGCTTAGCATTTTGCGGGGGGAATGGGACTGAGCAGTTCTTC.

This clonotype has just a few counts. The genes are TRBV7-6 and TRBJ2-1; 10 bases align to TRBD2. Germline CDR1 and CDR2: SGHVS and FNYEAQ. Trimming at V came to 5 bases and at J to 5 bases, leaving 6 bases not matched to a gene. CDR3 length: 15 residues. For the CDR3, the DNA is TGTGCCAGCAGCCTCCTAGCGGGGGTAGACAATGAGCAGTTCTTC. Protein: CASSLLAGVDNEQFF.

This rearrangement joins TRBV11-2 to TRBJ1-2; possibly TRBD1 for D (6 bases). The germline CDR1 and CDR2 sequences are SGHAT and FQNNGV. V lost 0 bases and J 2 bases, leaving 10 bases between the germline ends. This CDR3 is 15 amino acids long. The CDR3 nucleotides are TGTGCCAGCAGCTTAGAACCAGGGGCAAACTATGGCTACACCTTC. It translates to CASSLEPGANYGYTF.